What follows are 3 T cell receptor beta chains derived from one specimen sequenced in a study of T cell changes during pregnancy in multiple sclerosis. Clones were read by immunoSEQ multiplex PCR, and TCRdb kept only the in-frame ones, dropping some. The data hold some 70,000 clones, with more than 80% observed a single time. Source: peripheral blood, taken in the second trimester of pregnancy. These receptors were taken from a female donor in good health, enrolled as a control in a pregnancy study.

The chain is built from TRBV7-8 and TRBJ2-1; 8 positions match TRBD2. This CDR3 contains 13 residues. Germline V gene lookup returns CDR1 SGHVS and CDR2 FQNEAQ. V gave up 3 bases and J gave up 7 bases; unmatched junction bases: 2. The CDR3 sequence: CASSFTGGNEQFF. For the CDR3, the DNA is TGTGCCAGCAGCTTCACGGGGGGGAATGAGCAGTTCTTC.

The chain has TRBV9 and TRBJ2-3; a possible D gene is TRBD2 (5 bases). The CDR3 is made up of 15 amino acids. Trimming removed 2 bases at V and 2 bases at J, with 12 bases between. Germline V CDR1 and CDR2: SGDLS, YYNGEE. The DNA of the CDR3 is TGTGCCAGCAGCGTCGAGGACTCGCTCACAGATACGCAGTATTTT. Residues: CASSVEDSLTDTQYF.

The genes are TRBV12-5 and TRBJ2-7; possibly TRBD1 for D (6 bases). CDR1 and CDR2 (germline): LGHNT, FRNRAP. The germline V and J ends were trimmed by 11 bases and 3 bases, with 20 bases remaining between them. The CDR3 runs 14 residues. CDR3 amino acids: CADFRGHLLYEQYF. The CDR3 DNA follows: TGTGCTGACTTCAGGGGACACCTACTCTACGAGCAGTACTTC.